This TCR beta chain was documented in a study of T cell changes during pregnancy in multiple sclerosis. This CDR3 has 17 amino acids. Germline V lookup: CDR1 WNHNN, CDR2 SYGVQD (reference sequence). With 2 bases clipped from V and 3 bases from J, the junction kept 8 bases outside the gene matches. The table came from immunoSEQ multiplex PCR; TCRdb's copy has only in-frame clones and leaves some out. The data show 9,500 to 15,000 clones, roughly nine tenths seen once. The origin of this receptor is a female donor in good health, enrolled as a control in a pregnancy study. The chain recombines TRBV10-1 with TRBJ2-3, with 10 bases matching TRBD1. The sequenced sample was CD8+ T cells from peripheral blood mononuclear cells, obtained in the second trimester of pregnancy. The CDR3 protein is CASSERTGQGITDTQYF. CDR3 in DNA: TGCGCCAGCAGTGAGCGGACGGGACAGGGGATTACAGATACGCAGTATTTT.